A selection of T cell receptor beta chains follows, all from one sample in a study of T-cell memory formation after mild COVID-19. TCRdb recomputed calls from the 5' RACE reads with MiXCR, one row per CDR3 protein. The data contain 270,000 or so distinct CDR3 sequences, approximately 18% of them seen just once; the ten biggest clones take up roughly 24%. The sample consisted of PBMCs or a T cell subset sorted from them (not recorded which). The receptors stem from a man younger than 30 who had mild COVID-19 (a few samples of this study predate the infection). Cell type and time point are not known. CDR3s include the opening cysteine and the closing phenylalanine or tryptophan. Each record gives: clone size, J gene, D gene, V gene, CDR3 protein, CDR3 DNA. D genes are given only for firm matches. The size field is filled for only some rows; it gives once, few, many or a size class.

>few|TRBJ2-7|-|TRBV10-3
CAISPGTHYEQYF
TGTGCCATCAGTCCGGGGACGCACTACGAGCAGTACTTC
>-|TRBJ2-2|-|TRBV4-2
CASSQDRAGELFF
TGTGCCAGCAGCCAAGATAGGGCCGGGGAGCTGTTTTTT
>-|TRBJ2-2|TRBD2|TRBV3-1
CASSQDLSGGASVRGTGELFF
TGTGCCAGCAGCCAAGATTTAAGCGGGGGGGCCTCTGTTCGTGGCACCGGGGAGCTGTTTTTT
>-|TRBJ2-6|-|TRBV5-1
CASSLRSGSGANVLTF
TGCGCCAGCAGCTTGAGATCGGGCTCTGGGGCCAACGTCCTGACTTTC
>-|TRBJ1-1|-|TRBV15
CATSRDYRSTEAFF
TGTGCCACCAGCAGAGATTATCGTAGCACTGAAGCTTTCTTT
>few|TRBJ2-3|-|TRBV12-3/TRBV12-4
CASSFVLRDTQYF
TGTGCCAGCAGTTTCGTATTAAGAGATACGCAGTATTTT
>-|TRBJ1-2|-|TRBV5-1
CASSASGVLNYGYTF
TGCGCCAGCAGCGCCAGCGGGGTACTCAACTATGGCTACACCTTC
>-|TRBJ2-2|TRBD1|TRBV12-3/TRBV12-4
CASSLTRDSGELFF
TGTGCCAGCAGCCTCACAAGGGACAGCGGGGAGCTGTTTTTT
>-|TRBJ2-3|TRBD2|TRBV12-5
CASGQGLAGLAADTQYF
TGTGCTAGTGGACAGGGACTAGCGGGACTCGCGGCAGATACGCAGTATTTT
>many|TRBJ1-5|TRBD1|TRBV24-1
CATSGGGNTRTVFNQPQHF
TGTGCCACCAGTGGAGGGGGCAACACCAGGACAGTATTCAATCAGCCCCAGCATTTT
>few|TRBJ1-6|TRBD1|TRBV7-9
CASSEQGATSSPLHF
TGTGCCAGCAGCGAACAGGGGGCCACTTCTTCACCCCTCCACTTT
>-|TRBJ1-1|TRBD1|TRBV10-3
CAISESSYRGTEAFF
TGTGCCATCAGTGAGTCCTCATACAGGGGAACTGAAGCTTTCTTT
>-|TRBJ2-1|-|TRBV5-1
CASSLVGGKGREQFF
TGCGCCAGCAGCTTGGTCGGGGGCAAGGGCCGTGAGCAGTTCTTC
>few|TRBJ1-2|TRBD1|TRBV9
CASTMGGDRNYGYTF
TGTGCCAGCACCATGGGGGGGGACAGGAACTATGGCTACACCTTC
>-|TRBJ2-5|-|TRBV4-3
CASLRGERTDQETQYF
TGCGCCAGCCTGAGGGGGGAGAGAACTGATCAAGAGACCCAGTACTTC
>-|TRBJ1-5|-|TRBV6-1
CATRGATQGTQPQHF
TGTGCCACTCGGGGGGCAACCCAGGGTACTCAGCCCCAGCATTTT
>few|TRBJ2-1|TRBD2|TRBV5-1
CASMGTSGEYNEQFF
TGCGCCAGCATGGGGACTAGCGGTGAATACAATGAGCAGTTCTTC
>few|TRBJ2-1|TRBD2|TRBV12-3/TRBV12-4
CASSLTTSGRSYNEQFF
TGTGCCAGCAGTTTAACCACTAGCGGCCGCTCCTACAATGAGCAGTTCTTC
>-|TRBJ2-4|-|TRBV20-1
CSARDQGQNIQYF
TGCAGTGCTAGAGATCAAGGGCAAAACATTCAGTACTTC
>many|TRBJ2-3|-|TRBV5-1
CASSLSASTDTQYF
TGCGCCAGCAGCTTGTCCGCCTCCACAGATACGCAGTATTTT
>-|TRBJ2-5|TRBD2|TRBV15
CATSRAGLAGGLVETQYF
TGTGCCACCAGCAGAGCCGGACTAGCGGGGGGGCTGGTGGAGACCCAGTACTTC
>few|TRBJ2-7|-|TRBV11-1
CASSFSLSEQYF
TGTGCCAGCAGCTTTAGCCTAAGCGAGCAGTACTTC
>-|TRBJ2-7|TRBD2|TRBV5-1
CASSGGLAGPYAEQYF
TGCGCCAGCAGCGGCGGACTAGCGGGGCCCTACGCAGAGCAGTACTTC
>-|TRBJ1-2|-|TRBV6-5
CASSTMTGLLPLYGYTF
TGTGCCAGCAGTACAATGACCGGGCTTCTTCCACTCTATGGCTACACCTTC
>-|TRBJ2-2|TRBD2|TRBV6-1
CASSPLAGGTGELFF
TGTGCCAGCAGCCCACTAGCGGGGGGCACCGGGGAGCTGTTTTTT
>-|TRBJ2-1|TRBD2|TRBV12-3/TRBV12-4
CASTPSGLAGINEQFF
TGTGCCAGCACCCCCTCCGGACTAGCGGGGATCAATGAGCAGTTCTTC
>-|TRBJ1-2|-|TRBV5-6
CASSLARRQALPGYTF
TGTGCCAGCAGCTTGGCCCGTAGGCAAGCCCTCCCTGGCTACACCTTC
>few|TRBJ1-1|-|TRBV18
CASSPSVPSQPNTEAFF
TGTGCCAGCTCACCTTCGGTCCCGTCCCAACCAAACACTGAAGCTTTCTTT
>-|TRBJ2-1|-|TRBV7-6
CASSLWQGSYNEQFF
TGTGCCAGCAGCTTATGGCAGGGCTCCTACAATGAGCAGTTCTTC
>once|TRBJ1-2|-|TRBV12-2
CASRLGTSNYGYTF
TGTGCAAGTCGCTTAGGAACTTCTAACTATGGCTACACCTTC
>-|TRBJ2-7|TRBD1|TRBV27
CASSLNLRQGPSF
TGTGCCAGCAGTCTCAATTTGAGACAGGGACCCTCCTTC
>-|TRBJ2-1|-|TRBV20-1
CSANGLQRFYNEQFF
TGCAGTGCTAACGGACTACAGCGGTTCTACAATGAGCAGTTCTTC
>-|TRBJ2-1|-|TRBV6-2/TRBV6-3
CASSYSQLSYNEQFF
TGTGCCAGCAGTTACTCCCAGCTTTCCTACAATGAGCAGTTCTTC
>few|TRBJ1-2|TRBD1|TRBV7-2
CASSLDRGRGYTF
TGTGCCAGCAGCTTAGACAGGGGAAGAGGCTACACCTTC
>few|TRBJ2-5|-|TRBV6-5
CASRIGGGRKETQYF
TGTGCCAGCAGGATCGGAGGGGGCAGGAAAGAGACCCAGTACTTC
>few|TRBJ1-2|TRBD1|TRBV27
CASSLYGTGGLYF
TGTGCCAGCAGTTTGTACGGGACAGGGGGCCTATACTTC
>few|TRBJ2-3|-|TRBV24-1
CATGGPDTQYF
TGTGCCACAGGCGGACCAGATACGCAGTATTTT
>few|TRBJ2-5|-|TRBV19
CASSVGLVQRKAEETQYF
TGTGCCAGTAGCGTCGGGCTGGTCCAGAGGAAGGCCGAAGAGACCCAGTACTTC
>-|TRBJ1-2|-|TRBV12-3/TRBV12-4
CASSSTWNGYTF
TGTGCCAGCAGTTCGACCTGGAATGGCTACACCTTC
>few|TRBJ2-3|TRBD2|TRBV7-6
CASSTGLAGTDTQYF
TGTGCCAGCAGCACGGGACTAGCGGGCACAGATACGCAGTATTTT
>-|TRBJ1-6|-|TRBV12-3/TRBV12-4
CASRTELVNSPLHF
TGTGCCAGCAGGACTGAATTGGTGAATTCACCCCTCCACTTT
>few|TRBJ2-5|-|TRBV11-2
CASSLEGVLVYGAQYF
TGTGCCAGCAGCTTAGAAGGGGTTTTGGTCTACGGGGCCCAGTACTTC
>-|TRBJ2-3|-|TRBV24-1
CATSDLGTQKGWAQYF
TGTGCCACCAGTGATTTGGGAACCCAAAAAGGATGGGCGCAGTATTTT
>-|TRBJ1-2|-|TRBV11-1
CASSFGEKGYGYTF
TGTGCCAGCAGCTTCGGGGAAAAGGGCTATGGCTACACCTTC
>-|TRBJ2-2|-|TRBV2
CARASPNTGELFF
TGTGCCAGAGCGTCTCCGAACACCGGGGAGCTGTTTTTT
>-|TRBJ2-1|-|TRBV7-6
CASSLVGYNEQFF
TGTGCCAGCAGCTTAGTAGGTTACAATGAGCAGTTCTTC
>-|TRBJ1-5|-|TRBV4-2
CASSPDGVRFQPQHF
TGTGCCAGCAGCCCGGACGGGGTACGGTTTCAGCCCCAGCATTTT
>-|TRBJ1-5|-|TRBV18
CASSTGDTQPQHF
TGTGCCAGCTCAACGGGGGATACCCAGCCCCAGCATTTT
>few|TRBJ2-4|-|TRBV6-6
CASSYFPIQYF
TGTGCCAGCAGTTACTTTCCAATTCAGTACTTC